This paragraph covers one T cell receptor (beta chain) sequence. The data belong to a study of CD8 T cell repertoires and HIV-1 epitope variants. Study background: Each of Twenty-five Gag and Nef epitope peptides stimulated a separate culture.

The repertoire was sequenced with immunoSEQ multiplex PCR; TCRdb's copy has only in-frame clones and lacks some. Among about 95,000 clones listed, around 67% were seen once. The CDR3 runs 14 residues. Germline V lookup: CDR1 MDHEN, CDR2 SYDVKM. The J segment lost 9 bases and the V segment lost 5 bases, leaving 6 bases of the junction unmatched. Sequenced: uncultured baseline CD8+ T cells from peripheral blood mononuclear cells (PBMCs). This clonotype was obtained from a male donor with HIV. The rearrangement uses TRBV28 and TRBJ2-7, with TRBD2 matching 14 bases. The DNA of the CDR3 is TGTGCCAGCAGTCAGACTAGCGGGAGGGTCGGGCAGTACTTC. The encoded protein is CASSQTSGRVGQYF. Using reference TRBV28 and TRBJ2-7 for the parts outside the CDR3, the full variable domain is DVKVTQSSRYLVKRTGEKVFLECVQDMDHENMFWYRQDPGLGLRLIYFSYDVKMKEKGDIPEGYSVSREKKERFSLILESASTNQTSMYLCASSQTSGRVGQYFGPGTRLTVT.